These 17 T cell receptor beta chains originate from one sample sequenced in a study of low-dose radiotherapy and immunotherapy resistance in tumors. With TRAV- and TRBV-specific primers, first-strand cDNA was made, covering the alpha and beta chains. Amplification of TCRs used a constant-region primer and V-primer adapter for approximately 18 PCR cycles. TCRdb re-called the reads through MiXCR, storing one row per CDR3 protein. The sample records 16,000 or so distinct CDR3 sequences, around 70% being singletons. These receptors were taken from a human donor with advanced metastatic prostate, ovarian, gallbladder or colorectal cancer (not recorded which). This table probably holds off-target reads from a library built for another chain.

This clonotype was observed a handful of times. The genes are TRBV29-1 and TRBJ2-5; the match to TRBD2 covers 9 bases. CDR3 length equals 16 residues. CDR1 is SQVTM, CDR2 ANQGSEA, per germline. V lost 3 bases to trimming and J lost 0 bases; unmatched junction nucleotides: 8. The CDR3 reads CSVDGSSGRYQETQYF. The CDR3 region has the DNA TGCAGCGTTGATGGGTCCAGCGGGAGGTACCAAGAGACCCAGTACTTC.

In this sample, this clonotype turned up once. J is TRBJ2-3 and V is TRBV7-8, with a possible D match to TRBD2 (5 bases). Trimming took 4 bases from V and 1 from J, leaving 9 bases between them. Germline lookup yields CDR1 SGHVS and CDR2 FQNEAQ. This CDR3 is 14 amino acids long. The CDR3 region has the DNA TGTGCCAGCAGCTACACGCGGGGCACAGATACGCAGTATTTT. Translated, it gives CASSYTRGTDTQYF. The full variable domain, rest sourced from reference TRBV7-8 and TRBJ2-3, is GAGVSQSPRYKVAKRGQDVALRCDPISGHVSLFWYQQALGQGPEFLTYFQNEAQLDKSGLPSDRFFAERPEGSVSTLKIQRTQQEDSAVYLCASSYTRGTDTQYFGPGTRLTVL.

This rearrangement joins TRBV11-2 to TRBJ2-1; D is ambiguous. V lost 1 base to trimming and J lost 4 bases, with 8 bases between them. This CDR3 has 14 amino acids. Germline lookup yields CDR1 SGHAT and CDR2 FQNNGV. The CDR3 nucleotides read TGTGCCAGCAGCTTAGTCCCGAATTACAATGAGCAGTTCTTC. Amino acid sequence: CASSLVPNYNEQFF.

This clonotype was counted a few times. The chain links TRBV5-1 to TRBJ2-4; no definite D call. Germline V gene data show CDR1 as SGHRS and CDR2 as YFSETQ. There are 14 residues in the CDR3. The V gene lost 2 bases and the J gene lost 9 bases, with 15 bases spanning the gap. In DNA, the CDR3 is TGCGCCAGCAGCTTATCATTGTCCCACCCCATTCAGTACTTC. This sequence encodes CASSLSLSHPIQYF.

V is TRBV4-1 and J is TRBJ2-7; D tentatively fits TRBD1 or TRBD2 (6 bases each). Trimming removed 1 base from V and 5 bases from J, with 12 bases in between. CDR3 length equals 14 residues. The germline V gene has CDR1 MGHRA and CDR2 YSYEKL. CDR3 protein: CASSQVGGMHEQYF. The CDR3 DNA sequence: TGCGCCAGCAGCCAAGTAGGGGGGATGCACGAGCAGTACTTC.

The chain carries TRBV12-3 or TRBV12-4 and TRBJ1-1; TRBD1 matches 7 bases. The junction had 6 bases not matched to a gene; V was cut back by 6 bases and J by 2 bases. This CDR3 is built from 14 residues. CDR3 loop: CASRPGQDNTEAFF. For the CDR3, the DNA is TGTGCCAGCAGACCCGGACAGGATAACACTGAAGCTTTCTTT.

The chain recombines TRBV18 with TRBJ2-7; D unresolved. Trimming pared 0 bases from V and 3 bases from J, leaving 6 bases between. The length of the CDR3 is 13 residues. Germline assignment: CDR1 KGHSH and CDR2 LQKENI. CDR3 sequence: CASSPPTGYEQYF. CDR3 in DNA: TGTGCCAGCTCACCACCGACGGGCTACGAGCAGTACTTC.

The chain links TRBV5-1 to TRBJ2-7, with TRBD2 identical over 10 bases. Germline V gives CDR1 SGHRS, CDR2 YFSETQ. Trimming took 3 bases from V and 2 from J; bases not matched to a gene: 8. This CDR3 comprises 16 residues. The CDR3 region has the DNA TGCGCCAGCAGCTCCCTTACTAGCGGGAACCCCTACGAGCAGTACTTC. Its translation: CASSSLTSGNPYEQYF.

This clonotype has just a few counts. This sequence joins TRBV12-3 or TRBV12-4 and TRBJ1-1; 7 bases line up with TRBD1. This CDR3 has 18 residues. Germline trimming cut 2 bases from V and 3 bases from J; bases unmatched to any gene: 15. CDR3 sequence reads: CASSLLVGAGGWDTEAFF. Here the CDR3 DNA reads TGTGCCAGCAGTTTACTCGTAGGGGCAGGGGGTTGGGACACTGAAGCTTTCTTT.

This clonotype was seen just once. The chain combines TRBV28 with TRBJ1-6; D may be TRBD1 (5 bases). The V end was cut by 7 bases, the J end by 7 bases, with 14 bases between. The CDR3 sequence is 14 residues long. Germline lookup yields CDR1 MDHEN and CDR2 SYDVKM. The CDR3 is CASTPYNRNSPLHF. The CDR3 nucleotides are TGTGCCAGCACCCCATATAACAGGAATTCACCCCTCCACTTT.

This clonotype was seen a few times. The chain uses TRBV3-1 and TRBJ2-1, with 11 bases matching TRBD2. This CDR3 has 17 residues. After removal of 0 bases from V and 6 bases from J, the junction contained 7 bases not matched to a gene. Germline values: CDR1 LGHDT, CDR2 YNNKEL (reference sequence). CDR3 residues: CASSQDLLAGVANEQFF. The CDR3 DNA is TGTGCCAGCAGCCAAGATTTACTAGCGGGAGTAGCCAATGAGCAGTTCTTC.

The chain uses TRBV6-6 and TRBJ2-7, with 8 bases lining up with TRBD2. Per germline, CDR1 MNHNY and CDR2 SVGAGI (reference sequence). Germline trimming cut 2 bases from V and 0 bases from J; bases unmatched to any gene: 3. This CDR3 is built from 15 residues. The CDR3 nucleotides are TGTGCCAGCAGTTACCCCGGGACTAGCTCCTACGAGCAGTACTTC. Amino acid sequence: CASSYPGTSSYEQYF.

The chain couples TRBV5-6 to TRBJ1-2; D may be TRBD1 (5 bases). V lost 4 bases to trimming and J lost 8 bases, with 24 bases between them. The CDR3 length is 16 residues. Germline assignment: CDR1 SGHDT and CDR2 YYEEEE. The CDR3 nucleotides read TGTGCCAGCAGCCCCGACAGCTTAATCCACGCGGAGGGCTACACCTTC. This translates into CASSPDSLIHAEGYTF.

The chain couples TRBV3-1 to TRBJ1-1; unclear D gene. The CDR3 has 16 residues. Trimming shortened V by 4 bases and J by 3 bases, and 18 bases separated the two germline ends. Germline V gene lookup returns CDR1 LGHDT and CDR2 YNNKEL (reference sequence). CDR3 sequence (DNA): TGTGCCAGCAGCCCCTCCCTTACCGGAAAGGACACTGAAGCTTTCTTT. It yields the protein CASSPSLTGKDTEAFF.

This rearrangement joins TRBV30 to TRBJ2-5; 7 bases line up with TRBD1. The CDR3 is made up of 15 amino acids. The V gene's germline CDR1 is GTSNPN and CDR2 SVGIG (reference sequence). V was pared by 0 bases and J by 7 bases, with 11 bases of the junction left unmatched. In nucleotides, the CDR3 is TGTGCCTGGAGTGTCCCGACAGGGTTTGTCGGGACCCAGTACTTC. Translating gives CAWSVPTGFVGTQYF.

This clonotype was seen once. This sequence joins TRBV2 and TRBJ2-3; D might be TRBD1 (5 bases). The germline CDR1 and CDR2 sequences are SNHLY and FYNNEI. The ends were cut back, 4 bases at V and 2 bases at J, with 13 bases in the middle. This CDR3 spans 15 amino acids. The CDR3 loop is CASSVLRVITDTQYF. The CDR3 nucleotides are TGTGCCAGCAGTGTTCTCAGGGTTATCACAGATACGCAGTATTTT.

The genes are TRBV28 and TRBJ2-7; tentative D call: TRBD2 (6 bases). The germline V and J ends were trimmed by 3 bases and 2 bases, with 8 bases remaining between them. The CDR3 loop spans 13 amino acids. Germline V gene data show CDR1 as MDHEN and CDR2 as SYDVKM. Written as DNA, the CDR3 is TGTGCCAGCAGTTTGCGGGACGCCTACGAGCAGTACTTC. Translated, it gives CASSLRDAYEQYF.